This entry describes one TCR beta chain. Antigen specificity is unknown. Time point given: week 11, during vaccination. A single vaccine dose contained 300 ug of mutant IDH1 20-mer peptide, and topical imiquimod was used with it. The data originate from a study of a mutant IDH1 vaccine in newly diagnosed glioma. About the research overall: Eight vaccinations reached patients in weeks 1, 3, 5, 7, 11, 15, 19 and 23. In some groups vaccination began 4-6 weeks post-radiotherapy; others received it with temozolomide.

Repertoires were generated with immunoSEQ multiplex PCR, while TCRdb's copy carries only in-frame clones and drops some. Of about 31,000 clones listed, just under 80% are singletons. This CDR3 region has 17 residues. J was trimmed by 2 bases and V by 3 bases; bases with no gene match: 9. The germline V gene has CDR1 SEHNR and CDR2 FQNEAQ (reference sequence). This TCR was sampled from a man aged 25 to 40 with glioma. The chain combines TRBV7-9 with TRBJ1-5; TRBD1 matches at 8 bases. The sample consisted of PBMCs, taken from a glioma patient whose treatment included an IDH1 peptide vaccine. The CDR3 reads CASSLAQGVEGNQPQHF. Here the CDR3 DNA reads TGTGCCAGCAGCTTGGCACAGGGGGTTGAGGGCAATCAGCCCCAGCATTTT.